The 30 T cell receptor beta chains given below trace back to one sample, sequenced in a study of a mutant IDH1 vaccine in newly diagnosed glioma. The repertoire was sequenced with immunoSEQ multiplex PCR; TCRdb's copy has only in-frame clones and lacks some. This sample has tens of thousands of clones; roughly 77% occur once, and the top ten carry approximately 8%. Described time point: week 23, last vaccination. The investigators gave 300 ug of mutant IDH1 20-mer peptide in each vaccine dose, together with topical imiquimod. No cognate antigen is known for these TCRs. The sequenced sample was PBMCs, obtained from a glioma patient whose treatment included an IDH1 peptide vaccine. The receptor source for this set is a woman aged 40 to 50 with glioma. Some clones in this sample may be carry-over from other donors' samples.

The count of this clone is one. The chain employs TRBV29-1 and TRBJ1-1, with 7 bases aligning to TRBD1. V lost 0 bases to trimming and J lost 8 bases; unmatched junction nucleotides: 6. The V gene's germline CDR1 is SQVTM and CDR2 ANQGSEA. The CDR3 contains 13 residues. In DNA form, the CDR3 reads TGCAGCGTTGAAGAAGGTGGAGGGGGCGAAGCTTTCTTT. The encoded protein is CSVEEGGGGEAFF.

This sequence joins TRBV5-1 and TRBJ2-7; D call uncertain. The CDR3 has 12 amino acids. The V and J ends lost 4 bases and 6 bases respectively, with 11 bases between them. Germline CDR1 SGHRS, CDR2 YFSETQ. As DNA, the CDR3 is TGCGCCAGCAGCGCCGGACCGTTCGAGCAGTACTTC. Encoded protein: CASSAGPFEQYF.

A few counts support this clone. The chain carries TRBV2 and TRBJ1-5, with D possibly being TRBD1 (5 bases). The CDR3 covers 16 residues. Germline V gene data show CDR1 as SNHLY and CDR2 as FYNNEI. Deletions cut 6 bases from V and 9 bases from J, with 24 bases between. This CDR3 is CASRDSGTARSRPQHF. Written as DNA, the CDR3 is TGTGCCAGCAGGGATTCCGGGACGGCGCGCAGTAGGCCCCAGCATTTT.

This chain connects TRBV6-1 to TRBJ2-3, with TRBD1 as a possible D gene (5 bases). V was shortened by 7 bases and J by 11 bases, with 16 bases between the two germline ends. This CDR3 has 12 residues. The V gene's germline CDR1 is MNHNS and CDR2 SASEGT. The CDR3 DNA follows: TGTGCCAGCACCCAGACAGAAACGAAGCAGTATTTT. Residues: CASTQTETKQYF.

The rearrangement joins TRBV4-1 to TRBJ2-1; a possible D gene is TRBD1 (5 bases). This CDR3 contains 14 residues. Trimming removed 2 bases from V and 4 bases from J, with 9 bases in between. Germline V gene lookup returns CDR1 MGHRA and CDR2 YSYEKL. For the CDR3, the DNA is TGCGCCAGCAGCCAATCGGACACTTACAATGAGCAGTTCTTC. It specifies CASSQSDTYNEQFF.

DNA for the CDR3: TGCAGTGCCGACGGCGGCTACACCTTC. It encodes CSADGGYTF. The genes are TRBV20-1 and TRBJ1-2; D is unclear. Germline V gene data show CDR1 as DFQATT and CDR2 as SNEGSKA (reference sequence). Trimming shortened V by 6 bases and J by 8 bases, and 7 bases separated the two germline ends. CDR3 length equals 9 residues.

This clone appeared a few times. CDR3 amino acids: CASSLPGRVLKGYTF. The CDR3 bases are TGTGCCAGTAGTCTCCCAGGCAGGGTACTGAAGGGCTACACCTTC. This chain links TRBV19 with TRBJ1-2; possibly TRBD1 for D (5 bases). CDR3 length: 15 residues. Trimming pared 5 bases from V and 8 bases from J, leaving 21 bases between. Germline V gene sequence: CDR1 LNHDA, CDR2 SQIVND (reference sequence).

The J gene is TRBJ1-2, the V gene TRBV4-3; 9 positions agree with TRBD1. With 4 bases clipped from V and 2 bases from J, the junction kept 5 bases outside the gene matches. CDR1 is LGHNA and CDR2 is YSLEER in the germline V gene. The CDR3 extends over 15 amino acids. CDR3 protein: CASSRSGQGNYGYTF. The DNA of the CDR3 is TGCGCCAGCAGCCGCTCGGGACAGGGAAACTATGGCTACACCTTC.

CDR3 in DNA: TGTGCCAGCAGCGTAGGTTGGGGCCGGGGTCCCCGCGAGCAGTACTTC. Residues: CASSVGWGRGPREQYF. This chain joins TRBV9 and TRBJ2-7; TRBD1 or TRBD2 may be the D gene (5 bases each). Looked up from germline, CDR1 is SGDLS and CDR2 is YYNGEE. This CDR3 is built from 16 residues. V lost 0 bases to trimming and J lost 6 bases, with 19 bases between them.

This rearrangement joins TRBV23-1 to TRBJ2-7; D remains ambiguous. TRBV23-1 falls under the ORF class, with uncertain function. Trimming took off 0 bases at V and 6 bases at J, with 15 bases between the two ends. The CDR3 loop spans 15 amino acids. The chain's CDR3 is CASSQSFGLAREQYF. In DNA form, the CDR3 reads TGCGCCAGCAGTCAATCGTTCGGGCTTGCACGCGAGCAGTACTTC.

The genes are TRBV5-1 and TRBJ2-6; 7 positions match TRBD1. This CDR3 has 16 amino acids. The trim removed 1 base at V and 4 bases at J, leaving 5 bases unmatched. CDR1 SGHRS and CDR2 YFSETQ come from the germline V gene. The CDR3 DNA reads TGCGCCAGCAGCTTGTACACAGGGGTGGGGGCCAACGTCCTGACTTTC. Protein sequence: CASSLYTGVGANVLTF.

The V call is TRBV7-9, the J call TRBJ1-5; no clear D gene. Germline V gene data show CDR1 as SEHNR and CDR2 as FQNEAQ (reference sequence). This CDR3 has 14 residues. V lost 2 bases to trimming and J lost 5 bases, with 10 bases between them. CDR3 in amino acids: CASSLSSGDQPQHF. CDR3 coding DNA: TGTGCCAGCAGCTTATCTTCTGGGGATCAGCCCCAGCATTTT.

V is TRBV6-1 and J is TRBJ1-4; D is ambiguous. The CDR3 consists of 18 residues. Germline V gene lookup returns CDR1 MNHNS and CDR2 SASEGT. V was clipped by 0 bases and J by 0 bases, with 14 bases between them. The CDR3 sequence is CASSEAIEGSATNEKLFF. The CDR3 nucleotides read TGTGCCAGCAGTGAAGCGATAGAGGGCTCTGCAACTAATGAAAAACTGTTTTTT.

This clone was seen a few times. The chain joins TRBV19 to TRBJ2-6, with D perhaps matching TRBD2 (5 bases). This CDR3 contains 13 residues. CDR1 is LNHDA and CDR2 is SQIVND in the germline V gene (reference sequence). V was clipped by 10 bases and J by 4 bases, with 11 bases between them. The CDR3 nucleotides read TGTGCCACCTCGGGGAAGGGGGCCAACGTCCTGACTTTC. As protein: CATSGKGANVLTF.

The J gene is TRBJ2-7, the V gene TRBV7-9; 7 bases align to TRBD1. Germline CDR1 and CDR2: SEHNR and FQNEAQ (reference sequence). The CDR3 is 15 residues long. The ends lost 4 bases at V and 7 bases at J; junction bases unmatched: 13. The CDR3, as DNA: TGTGCCAGCAGCTCGACAGGGCCTGGATTTAAAGAGCAGTACTTC. This sequence encodes CASSSTGPGFKEQYF.

This clone was seen a single time. This sequence joins TRBV19 and TRBJ1-6, with TRBD1 identical over 8 bases. Germline trimming cut 7 bases from V and 7 bases from J; bases unmatched to any gene: 9. There are 15 residues in the CDR3. Germline V gene lookup returns CDR1 LNHDA and CDR2 SQIVND (reference sequence). In nucleotides, the CDR3 is TGTGCCAGTACCGAGAGACAGGGGTTAAATTCACCCCTCCACTTT. It specifies CASTERQGLNSPLHF.

This clone was seen a few times. The chain carries TRBV30 and TRBJ1-1, with D possibly TRBD1 on 5 matching bases. Germline V gene lookup returns CDR1 GTSNPN and CDR2 SVGIG (reference sequence). This CDR3 is 14 amino acids long. Trimming took off 1 base at V and 3 bases at J, with 12 bases between the two ends. CDR3 nucleotides: TGTGCCTGGAGTGCCGGGGTAGGGGACACTGAAGCTTTCTTT. As protein: CAWSAGVGDTEAFF.

The chain recombines TRBV7-9 with TRBJ1-1, with TRBD1 identical over 8 bases. J gave up 3 bases and V 0 bases, and 12 bases lay outside the gene matches. This CDR3 spans 18 amino acids. Germline V lookup: CDR1 SEHNR, CDR2 FQNEAQ (reference sequence). CDR3 in amino acids: CASSLARGPTKFYTEAFF. The DNA of the CDR3 is TGTGCCAGCAGCTTAGCCAGGGGGCCTACAAAGTTCTACACTGAAGCTTTCTTT.

The chain links TRBV15 to TRBJ2-1; perhaps TRBD2 as D (5 bases). The CDR3 is 14 amino acids. Trimming removed 2 bases from V and 4 bases from J, with 9 bases in between. Germline CDR1 reads LNHNV; CDR2 reads YYDKDF (reference sequence). The CDR3 DNA follows: TGTGCCACCAGCAGAACTGACTATTACAATGAGCAGTTCTTC. It specifies CATSRTDYYNEQFF. Full variable domain (outside the CDR3, taken from reference TRBV15 and TRBJ2-1): DAMVIQNPRYQVTQFGKPVTLSCSQTLNHNVMYWYQQKSSQAPKLLFHYYDKDFNNEADTPDNFQSRRPNTSFCFLDIRSPGLGDTAMYLCATSRTDYYNEQFFGPGTRLTVL.

The table lists this clone with a few counts. This chain uses TRBV10-3 with TRBJ1-1; possible D gene TRBD1, 6 bases. There are 14 residues in the CDR3. Trimming cost V 7 bases and J 5 bases, with 17 bases left between them. From germline, CDR1 is ENHRY and CDR2 SYGVKD. The CDR3 here is CAINPDRAGTEAFF. The CDR3 nucleotides are TGTGCCATCAATCCGGACAGAGCGGGGACTGAAGCTTTCTTT.

The chain carries TRBV5-8 and TRBJ2-3; D is possibly TRBD2 (5 bases). The CDR3 is made up of 12 amino acids. CDR1 SGHTS and CDR2 YDEGEE come from the germline V gene. Trimming cost V 0 bases and J 8 bases, with 7 bases left between them. The CDR3 spells CASSLVRATQYF. The DNA of the CDR3 is TGTGCCAGCAGCTTGGTGAGGGCTACGCAGTATTTT. The full variable domain, with the rest looked up from reference TRBV5-8 and TRBJ2-3, is EAGVTQSPTHLIKTRGQQATLRCSPISGHTSVYWYQQALGLGLQFLLWYDEGEERNRGNFPPRFSGRQFPNYSSELNVNALELEDSALYLCASSLVRATQYFGPGTRLTVL.

This chain joins TRBV6-5 and TRBJ2-5, with D possibly being TRBD2 (6 bases). The germline gives CDR1 MNHEY, CDR2 SVGAGI. Deletions cut 7 bases from V and 7 bases from J, with 13 bases between. This CDR3 has 12 amino acids. CDR3 in amino acids: CASTTPRGTQYF. The DNA of the CDR3 is TGTGCCAGCACCACCCCGCGGGGGACCCAGTACTTC.

The chain has TRBV19 and TRBJ2-5; D is unresolved. The CDR3 runs 13 residues. Germline V gene lookup returns CDR1 LNHDA and CDR2 SQIVND (reference sequence). V lost 0 bases and J lost 3, with 5 bases in between. The CDR3 sequence: CASSIDWEETQYF. CDR3 bases: TGTGCCAGTAGTATAGATTGGGAAGAGACCCAGTACTTC.

V and J are TRBV7-9 and TRBJ2-1; D ambiguous. Germline V gene sequence: CDR1 SEHNR, CDR2 FQNEAQ (reference sequence). Trimming removed 4 bases from V and 9 bases from J, with 10 bases in between. The CDR3 has 12 amino acids. CDR3 DNA: TGTGCCAGCAGCTCCATAGACTTTGAGCAGTTCTTC. It encodes CASSSIDFEQFF.

This clone was detected once. This rearrangement joins TRBV7-6 to TRBJ1-6; D is undetermined. V was clipped by 5 bases and J by 6 bases, with 11 bases between them. The CDR3 totals 14 residues. Germline V gene lookup returns CDR1 SGHVS and CDR2 FNYEAQ. The CDR3 region is CASSQSGPNSPLHF. The CDR3 bases are TGTGCCAGCAGCCAAAGTGGGCCTAATTCACCCCTCCACTTT.

The chain links TRBV10-3 to TRBJ1-3; D gene unclear. Germline lookup yields CDR1 ENHRY and CDR2 SYGVKD. With 0 bases removed from V and 2 bases from J, the gap between germline ends came to 5 bases. The CDR3 runs 14 residues. As DNA, the CDR3 is TGTGCCATCAGTGAGTCGGGAACTGGAAACACCATATATTTT. It encodes CAISESGTGNTIYF.

In nucleotides, the CDR3 is TGTGCCAGCAGTTACTCGGCGGGGAACACTGAAGCTTTCTTT. Its protein product is CASSYSAGNTEAFF. The chain has TRBV6-5 and TRBJ1-1; D call uncertain. This CDR3 has 14 amino acids. The V end lost 0 bases, the J end lost 1 base, and 6 bases lay between the germline ends. From germline, CDR1 is MNHEY and CDR2 SVGAGI.

The gene calls are TRBV7-6 and TRBJ1-2; the match to TRBD1 covers 11 bases. Germline V gene lookup returns CDR1 SGHVS and CDR2 FNYEAQ. J was trimmed by 5 bases and V by 4 bases; bases with no gene match: 3. This CDR3 has 14 residues. CDR3 amino acids: CASSSGTGGYGYTF. CDR3 nucleotides: TGTGCCAGCAGCTCCGGGACAGGGGGGTATGGCTACACCTTC.

The chain has TRBV27 and TRBJ1-5; no firm D call. Germline CDR1 MNHEY, CDR2 SMNVEV (reference sequence). With 5 bases removed from V and 5 bases from J, the gap between germline ends came to 10 bases. The CDR3 has 13 residues. CDR3 DNA: TGTGCCAGCAGTCGGAAGGGTGATCAGCCCCAGCATTTT. Amino acid sequence: CASSRKGDQPQHF.

The CDR3 bases are TGTGCCAGCAGCTTGTTCGTAGGTGAAGCTTTCTTT. As protein: CASSLFVGEAFF. The gene calls are TRBV5-5 and TRBJ1-1; D not resolved. V was shortened by 1 base and J by 7 bases, with 8 bases between the two germline ends. The CDR3 consists of 12 residues. CDR1 SGHKS and CDR2 YYEKEE come from the germline V gene (reference sequence). Full variable domain (missing parts from reference TRBV5-5 and TRBJ1-1): DAGVTQSPTHLIKTRGQQVTLRCSPISGHKSVSWYQQVLGQGPQFIFQYYEKEERGRGNFPDRFSARQFPNYSSELNVNALLLGDSALYLCASSLFVGEAFFGQGTRLTVV.